One sample yielded the 16 T cell receptor beta chains listed below, sequenced in a study of graft-versus-host responses after intestinal transplantation. The assay was immunoSEQ multiplex PCR, and TCRdb's table has in-frame clones only and misses some. The sample has about 64,000 clones, roughly 89% seen once. The material sequenced was bone marrow, taken almost 750 days after intestinal transplantation. The origin of the receptors is a human patient who received an intestinal transplant, so some T cells may come from the graft donor.

The chain couples TRBV7-9 to TRBJ1-1; D call uncertain. The CDR3 consists of 16 residues. Trimming left V 5 bases short and J 1 base short, with 17 bases between. The germline CDR1 and CDR2 sequences are SEHNR and FQNEAQ (reference sequence). CDR3 sequence reads: CASSQGRPAENTEAFF. For the CDR3, the DNA is TGTGCCAGCAGCCAAGGGCGCCCGGCAGAGAACACTGAAGCTTTCTTT.

CDR3 bases: TGTGCCAGCAGCGCAACGGGACAGGGGGGGGAGACCCAGTACTTC. This translates into CASSATGQGGETQYF. This sequence joins TRBV5-4 and TRBJ2-5, with 11 nucleotides matching TRBD1. Germline V gene lookup returns CDR1 SGHNT and CDR2 YYREEE (reference sequence). This CDR3 spans 15 amino acids. J lost 5 bases, V lost 4 bases, and 7 bases had no gene match.

The chain combines TRBV2 with TRBJ2-7, with 9 bases that match TRBD1. The length of the CDR3 is 13 residues. The V segment lost 8 bases and the J segment 7 bases; nucleotides outside the gene matches: 9. Germline V gene sequence: CDR1 SNHLY, CDR2 FYNNEI. For the CDR3, the DNA is TGTGCCAGCGATGGACAGGGGATGCAAGAGCAGTACTTC. Amino acid sequence: CASDGQGMQEQYF.

The chain carries TRBV7-2 and TRBJ2-1; 8 bases are shared with TRBD2. This CDR3 is 17 amino acids long. CDR1 is SGHTA and CDR2 is FQGNSA in the germline V gene. The V segment lost 1 base and the J segment 4 bases; nucleotides outside the gene matches: 9. CDR3: CASSLVPALAGYNEQFF. CDR3 DNA: TGTGCCAGCAGCTTAGTTCCCGCGCTAGCGGGTTACAATGAGCAGTTCTTC. The full variable domain, with the rest looked up from reference TRBV7-2 and TRBJ2-1, is GAGVSQSPSNKVTEKGKDVELRCDPISGHTALYWYRQSLGQGLEFLIYFQGNSAPDKSGLPSDRFSAERTGGSVSTLTIQRTQQEDSAVYLCASSLVPALAGYNEQFFGPGTRLTVL.

This chain uses TRBV5-1 with TRBJ2-5; TRBD2 might be the D (6 bases). This CDR3 region has 11 residues. Germline V CDR1 and CDR2: SGHRS, YFSETQ. Between the trimmed V and J ends, which lost 7 bases and 5 bases, there was a span of 9 bases. Here the CDR3 reads CASEEGETQYF. The CDR3 DNA is TGCGCCAGCGAGGAGGGGGAGACCCAGTACTTC.

The chain has TRBV6-5 and TRBJ2-5; D could derive from TRBD1 or TRBD2 (6 bases each). This CDR3 has 14 amino acids. The germline V and J ends were trimmed by 4 bases and 2 bases, with 11 bases remaining between them. Looked up from germline, CDR1 is MNHEY and CDR2 is SVGAGI. CDR3 DNA sequence: TGTGCCAGCAGTTTACAGGGAGGACAAGAGACCCAGTACTTC. It encodes CASSLQGGQETQYF.

CDR3 loop: CASSATGALNEKLFF. As DNA, the CDR3 is TGTGCCAGCAGTGCCACAGGGGCCCTCAATGAAAAACTGTTTTTT. This chain connects TRBV27 to TRBJ1-4; 7 bases align to TRBD1. The CDR3 consists of 15 residues. CDR1 is MNHEY and CDR2 is SMNVEV in the germline V gene (reference sequence). The trim removed 5 bases at V and 5 bases at J, leaving 8 bases unmatched.

V is TRBV6-4 and J is TRBJ2-1; 9 bases are shared with TRBD2. This CDR3 is 16 amino acids long. V shed 4 bases, J shed 5 bases, and the junction held 9 bases outside the gene matches. Germline CDR1 is MRHNA and CDR2 is SNTAGT. The CDR3 reads CASSAHSGSGNNEQFF. The CDR3 nucleotides read TGTGCCAGCAGTGCCCATAGCGGGAGTGGCAACAATGAGCAGTTCTTC.

The V and J genes are TRBV5-1 and TRBJ2-2, with D possibly TRBD1 on 6 matching bases. Germline-derived CDR1 and CDR2 are SGHRS and YFSETQ. This CDR3 region has 13 residues. The ends were cut back, 2 bases at V and 5 bases at J, with 7 bases in the middle. In nucleotides, the CDR3 is TGCGCCAGCAGCTTACAGGGAACCGGGGAGCTGTTTTTT. It is translated as CASSLQGTGELFF.

This clone has only a few counts. This chain links TRBV9 with TRBJ1-2; the D gene is possibly TRBD1 (6 bases). Trimming pared 1 base from V and 5 bases from J, leaving 12 bases between. There are 14 residues in the CDR3. Germline V lookup: CDR1 SGDLS, CDR2 YYNGEE. This CDR3 reads CASSVPGGSYGYTF. The CDR3 DNA is TGTGCCAGCAGCGTACCGGGGGGCTCGTATGGCTACACCTTC.

The chain joins TRBV30 to TRBJ1-2; tentative D call: TRBD1 (6 bases). CDR3 length equals 13 residues. Germline V lookup: CDR1 GTSNPN, CDR2 SVGIG (reference sequence). V lost 1 base and J lost 3, with 9 bases in between. The CDR3 protein is CAWSEQGYYGYTF. CDR3 DNA sequence: TGTGCCTGGAGTGAACAGGGATACTATGGCTACACCTTC.

This chain connects TRBV15 to TRBJ1-5; 7 nucleotides align to TRBD1. The V segment lost 8 bases and the J segment 3 bases; nucleotides outside the gene matches: 4. Germline CDR1 and CDR2: LNHNV and YYDKDF (reference sequence). The CDR3 is 13 amino acids. DNA of the CDR3: TGTGCCACCCGGGGACAGTTCAATCAGCCCCAGCATTTT. This gives the protein CATRGQFNQPQHF.

This chain joins TRBV7-6 and TRBJ1-4; D gene unclear. The CDR3 contains 11 residues. The V end was cut by 5 bases, the J end by 7 bases, with 5 bases between. The germline CDR1 and CDR2 sequences are SGHVS and FNYEAQ. The CDR3 region is CASSPGEKLFF. The CDR3 nucleotides are TGTGCCAGCAGCCCGGGTGAAAAACTGTTTTTT.

This chain joins TRBV6-5 and TRBJ1-1; no definite D call. The V gene lost 6 bases and the J gene lost 1 base, with 9 bases spanning the gap. Per the germline V gene, CDR1 is MNHEY and CDR2 is SVGAGI. The CDR3 totals 13 residues. The CDR3 loop is CASSPTRNTEAFF. In DNA, the CDR3 is TGTGCCAGCAGCCCTACACGGAACACTGAAGCTTTCTTT.

The chain recombines TRBV19 with TRBJ2-4; 11 bases match TRBD1. Losses at the gene ends were 5 bases for V and 6 bases for J; bases not matched to a gene: 9. CDR3 length equals 16 residues. Germline lookup yields CDR1 LNHDA and CDR2 SQIVND (reference sequence). The CDR3 bases are TGTGCCAGTAGTGCGGACAGGGGGCAGGTTTCAAACATTCAGTACTTC. Its protein product is CASSADRGQVSNIQYF.

The chain has TRBV6-1 and TRBJ2-7; D unclear. CDR3 length equals 14 residues. V was trimmed by 3 bases and J by 2 bases, leaving 11 bases between them. Germline V CDR1 and CDR2: MNHNS, SASEGT. The CDR3 is CASSDGQLAYEQYF. In DNA form, the CDR3 reads TGTGCCAGCAGTGATGGGCAGTTGGCCTACGAGCAGTACTTC.